The sequence of this T cell receptor beta chain was determined in a study of blood T cell repertoires in COVID-19. The CDR3 length is 15 residues. The V gene's germline CDR1 is MDHEN and CDR2 SYDVKM. V shed 5 bases and J shed 7 bases, with 15 bases lying between them. Sequenced by immunoSEQ multiplex PCR; TCRdb stores in-frame clones only, minus some. The data hold tens of thousands of clones, with approximately 87% observed a single time. This clone was seen just once. The sequence was obtained from a human donor in a cohort sampled during active COVID-19. Input material: peripheral blood. The chain links TRBV28 to TRBJ1-6; D gene ambiguous. CDR3 in amino acids: CASSPYRRMNSPLHF. The CDR3 DNA sequence: TGTGCCAGCAGTCCGTATAGGAGGATGAATTCACCCCTCCACTTT.